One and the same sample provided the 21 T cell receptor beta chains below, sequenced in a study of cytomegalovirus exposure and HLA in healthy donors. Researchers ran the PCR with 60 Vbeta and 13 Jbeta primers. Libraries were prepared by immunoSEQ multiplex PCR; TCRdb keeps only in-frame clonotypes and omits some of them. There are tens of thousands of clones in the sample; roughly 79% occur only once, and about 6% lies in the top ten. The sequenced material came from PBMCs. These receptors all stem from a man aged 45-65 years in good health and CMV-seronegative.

Here the CDR3 reads CASIGSRYEQYF. DNA for the CDR3: TGTGCCAGCATCGGGTCCAGATACGAGCAGTACTTC. This chain connects TRBV27 to TRBJ2-7; D is unclear. The germline V gene has CDR1 MNHEY and CDR2 SMNVEV (reference sequence). The CDR3 totals 12 residues. The germline V and J ends were trimmed by 7 bases and 4 bases, with 11 bases remaining between them.

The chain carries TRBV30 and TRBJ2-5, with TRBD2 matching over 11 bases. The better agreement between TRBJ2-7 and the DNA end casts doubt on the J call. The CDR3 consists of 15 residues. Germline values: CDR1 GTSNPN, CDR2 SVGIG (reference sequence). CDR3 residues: CAWRPVLAGGYEQYF. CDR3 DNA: TGTGCCTGGAGACCGGTCCTAGCGGGGGGCTACGAGCAGTACTTC.

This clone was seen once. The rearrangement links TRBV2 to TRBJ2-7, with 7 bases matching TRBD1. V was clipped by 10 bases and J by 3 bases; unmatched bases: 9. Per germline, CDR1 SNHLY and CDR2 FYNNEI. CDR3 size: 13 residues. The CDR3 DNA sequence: TGTGCCACCGAGACAGGGCTGGGCTACGAGCAGTACTTC. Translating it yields CATETGLGYEQYF.

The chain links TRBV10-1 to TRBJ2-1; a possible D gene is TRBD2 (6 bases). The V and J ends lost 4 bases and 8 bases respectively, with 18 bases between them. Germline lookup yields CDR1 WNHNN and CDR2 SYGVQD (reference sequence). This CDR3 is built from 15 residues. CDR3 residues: CASSVGDFGNDEQFF. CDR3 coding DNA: TGCGCCAGCAGTGTAGGGGACTTCGGGAACGATGAGCAGTTCTTC.

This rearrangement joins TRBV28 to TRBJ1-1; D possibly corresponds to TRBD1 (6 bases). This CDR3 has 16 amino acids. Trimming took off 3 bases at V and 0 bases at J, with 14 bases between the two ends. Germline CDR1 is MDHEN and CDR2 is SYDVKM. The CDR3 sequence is CASSFAPGEMNTEAFF. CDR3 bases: TGTGCCAGCAGTTTCGCCCCAGGGGAAATGAACACTGAAGCTTTCTTT.

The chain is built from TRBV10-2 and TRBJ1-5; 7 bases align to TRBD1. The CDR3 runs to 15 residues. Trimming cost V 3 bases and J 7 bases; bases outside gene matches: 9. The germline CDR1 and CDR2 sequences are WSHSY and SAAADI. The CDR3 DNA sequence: TGCGCCAGCAGTGATTCGTTAGGGGGCGACCAGCCCCAGCATTTT. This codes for CASSDSLGGDQPQHF.

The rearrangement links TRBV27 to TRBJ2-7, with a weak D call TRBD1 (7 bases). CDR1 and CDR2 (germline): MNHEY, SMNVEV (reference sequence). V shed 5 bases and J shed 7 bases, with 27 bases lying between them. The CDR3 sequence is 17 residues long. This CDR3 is CASSPNWGGTAGMEQYF. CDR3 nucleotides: TGTGCCAGCAGTCCCAATTGGGGCGGGACAGCCGGTATGGAGCAGTACTTC.

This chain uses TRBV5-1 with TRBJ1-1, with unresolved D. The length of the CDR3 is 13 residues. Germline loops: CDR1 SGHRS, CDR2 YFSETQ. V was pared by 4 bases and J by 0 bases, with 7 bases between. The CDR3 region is CASSALLNTEAFF. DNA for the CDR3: TGCGCCAGCAGCGCGTTACTGAACACTGAAGCTTTCTTT.

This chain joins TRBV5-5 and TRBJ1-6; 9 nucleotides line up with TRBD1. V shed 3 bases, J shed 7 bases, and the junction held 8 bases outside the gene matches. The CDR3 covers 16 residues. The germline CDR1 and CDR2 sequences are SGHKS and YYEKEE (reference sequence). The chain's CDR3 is CASSSLPGQGNSPLHF. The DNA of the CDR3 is TGTGCCAGCAGCTCGCTCCCGGGACAGGGAAATTCACCCCTCCACTTT.

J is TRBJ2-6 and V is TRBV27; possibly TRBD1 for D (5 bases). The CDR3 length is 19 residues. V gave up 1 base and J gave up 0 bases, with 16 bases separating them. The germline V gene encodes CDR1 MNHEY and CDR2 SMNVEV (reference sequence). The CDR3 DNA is TGTGCCAGCAGTTTATTGTGGCCCAGGGAAACCTCTGGGGCCAACGTCCTGACTTTC. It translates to CASSLLWPRETSGANVLTF.

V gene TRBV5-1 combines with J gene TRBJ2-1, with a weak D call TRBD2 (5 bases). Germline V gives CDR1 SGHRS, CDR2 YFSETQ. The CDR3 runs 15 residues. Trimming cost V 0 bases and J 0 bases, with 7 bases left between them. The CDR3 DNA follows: TGCGCCAGCAGCTTGGAAGGGAGCTCCTACAATGAGCAGTTCTTC. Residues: CASSLEGSSYNEQFF.

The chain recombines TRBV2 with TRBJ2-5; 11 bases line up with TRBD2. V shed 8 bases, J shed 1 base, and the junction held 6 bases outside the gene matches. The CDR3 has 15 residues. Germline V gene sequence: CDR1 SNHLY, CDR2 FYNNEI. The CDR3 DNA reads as TGTGCCAGCGGGACTAGCGGTTGGCTCCAAGAGACCCAGTACTTC. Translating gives CASGTSGWLQETQYF.

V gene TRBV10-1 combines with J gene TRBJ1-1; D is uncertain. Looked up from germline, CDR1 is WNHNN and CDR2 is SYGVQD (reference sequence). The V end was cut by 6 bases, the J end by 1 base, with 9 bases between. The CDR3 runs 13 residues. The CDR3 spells CASRENRNTEAFF. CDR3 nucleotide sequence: TGCGCCAGCAGGGAGAATAGGAACACTGAAGCTTTCTTT.

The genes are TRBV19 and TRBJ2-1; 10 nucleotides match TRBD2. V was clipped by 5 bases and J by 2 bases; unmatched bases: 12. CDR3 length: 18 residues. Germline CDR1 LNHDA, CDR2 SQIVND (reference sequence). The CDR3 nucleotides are TGTGCCAGTAGTCGTCTCCCCTATACTAGCGGGACCTACAATGAGCAGTTCTTC. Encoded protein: CASSRLPYTSGTYNEQFF.

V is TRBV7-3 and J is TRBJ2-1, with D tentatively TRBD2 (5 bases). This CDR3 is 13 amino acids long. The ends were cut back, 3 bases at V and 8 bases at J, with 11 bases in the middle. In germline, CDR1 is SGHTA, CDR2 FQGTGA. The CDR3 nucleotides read TGTGCCAGCAGCTTGGTATTCGGGGATGAGCAGTTCTTC. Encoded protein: CASSLVFGDEQFF.

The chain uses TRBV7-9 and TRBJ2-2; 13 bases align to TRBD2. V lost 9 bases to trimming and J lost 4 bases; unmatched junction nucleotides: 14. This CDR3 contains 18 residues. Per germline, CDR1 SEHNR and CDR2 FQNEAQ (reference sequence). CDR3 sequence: CASPAGTSGIWGTGELFF. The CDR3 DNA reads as TGTGCCAGTCCTGCCGGGACTAGCGGGATATGGGGCACCGGGGAGCTGTTTTTT.

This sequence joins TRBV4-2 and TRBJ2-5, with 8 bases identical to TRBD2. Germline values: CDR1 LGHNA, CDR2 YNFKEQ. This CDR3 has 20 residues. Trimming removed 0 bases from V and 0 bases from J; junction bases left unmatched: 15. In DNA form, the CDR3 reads TGTGCCAGCAGCCAAGAAAGGGCAGTCAGGGGACTAGGGTACCAAGAGACCCAGTACTTC. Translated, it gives CASSQERAVRGLGYQETQYF.

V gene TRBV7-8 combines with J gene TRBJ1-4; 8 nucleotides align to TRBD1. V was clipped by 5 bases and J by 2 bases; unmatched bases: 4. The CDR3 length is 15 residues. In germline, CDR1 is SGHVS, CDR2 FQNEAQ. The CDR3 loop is CASSRTGPTNEKLFF. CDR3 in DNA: TGTGCCAGCAGCAGGACAGGGCCTACTAATGAAAAACTGTTTTTT. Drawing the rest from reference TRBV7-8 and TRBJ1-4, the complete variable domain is GAGVSQSPRYKVAKRGQDVALRCDPISGHVSLFWYQQALGQGPEFLTYFQNEAQLDKSGLPSDRFFAERPEGSVSTLKIQRTQQEDSAVYLCASSRTGPTNEKLFFGSGTQLSVL.

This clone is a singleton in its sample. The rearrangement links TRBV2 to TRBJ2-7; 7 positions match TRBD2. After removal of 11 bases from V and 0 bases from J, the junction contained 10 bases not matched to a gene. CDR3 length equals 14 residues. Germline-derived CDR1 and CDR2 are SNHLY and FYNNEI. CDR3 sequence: CAGQSGGGSYEQYF. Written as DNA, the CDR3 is TGTGCCGGACAATCCGGCGGGGGCTCCTACGAGCAGTACTTC.

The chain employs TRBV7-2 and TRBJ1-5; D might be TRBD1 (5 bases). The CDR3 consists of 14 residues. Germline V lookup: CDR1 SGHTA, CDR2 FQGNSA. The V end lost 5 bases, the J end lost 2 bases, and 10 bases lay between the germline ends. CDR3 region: CASSQGVGNQPQHF. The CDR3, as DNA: TGTGCCAGCAGCCAAGGGGTTGGCAATCAGCCCCAGCATTTT. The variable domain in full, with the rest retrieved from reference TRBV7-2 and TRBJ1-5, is GAGVSQSPSNKVTEKGKDVELRCDPISGHTALYWYRQSLGQGLEFLIYFQGNSAPDKSGLPSDRFSAERTGGSVSTLTIQRTQQEDSAVYLCASSQGVGNQPQHFGDGTRLSIL.

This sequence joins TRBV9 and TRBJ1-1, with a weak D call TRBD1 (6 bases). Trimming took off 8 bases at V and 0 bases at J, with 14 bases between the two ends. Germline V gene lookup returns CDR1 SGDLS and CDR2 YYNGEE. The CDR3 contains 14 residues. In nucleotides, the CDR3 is TGTGCCAGTAATACAGGGAACATGAACACTGAAGCTTTCTTT. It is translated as CASNTGNMNTEAFF.